This T cell receptor (beta chain) was captured in a study of T cells in Graves' hyperthyroidism and ophthalmopathy. This CDR3 spans 13 amino acids. Trimming stripped 3 bases from V and 1 base from J, with 9 bases between. Germline CDR1 is GTSNPN and CDR2 is SVGIG (reference sequence). There are many counts of this clonotype. Each 10 ml fresh peripheral blood draw supplied the PBMCs. The source material, RNA transcripts, was used to amplify TCR beta CDR3 regions. Primed by the HTBI set, a first-round RT-PCR was run on the TCR CDR3. From the multiplex PCR reads, TCRdb called clonotypes with MiXCR, one entry per CDR3 protein. Of about 740,000 distinct CDR3 sequences listed, about 15% are singletons.

This chain connects TRBV30 to TRBJ1-1, with no clear D. Sequencing used blood. This TCR came from a young woman with Graves' hyperthyroidism. CDR3 DNA sequence: TGTGCCTGGAGGGTTGTTCAGAACACTGAAGCTTTCTTT. As protein: CAWRVVQNTEAFF.